A selection of T cell receptor beta chains follows, all from one sample in a study of identical twins' blood T cells. MiXCR, run by TCRdb on the 5' RACE reads, gives a single entry per CDR3 protein. The sample holds 350,000 to 400,000 distinct CDR3 sequences, around 30% seen once. The sequencing sample was made of PBMCs. The receptors derive from a woman aged 18-55 years in good health. Both conserved end residues are part of each CDR3. Fields, in order: V gene, clone size, D gene, J gene, CDR3 DNA, CDR3 protein. The D gene is left open where the match is weak. The size of a clone is reported for some rows only, either as once, few or many, or as a class for expanded clones.

TRBV11-3	-	-	TRBJ2-2	TGTGCCGGCAGCCGCTTCATGCAGGGCGAAACCGGGGAGCTGTTTTTT	CAGSRFMQGETGELFF
TRBV6-6	few	TRBD1	TRBJ1-2	TGTGCCAGCAGCGGGACAGGGGGCTTTTATAGCTACACCTTC	CASSGTGGFYSYTF
TRBV5-1	few	TRBD1	TRBJ2-2	TGCGCCAGCAGCGTAGGGACAGCCACCGGGGAGCTGTTTTTT	CASSVGTATGELFF
TRBV6-6	few	-	TRBJ1-1	TGTGCCAGCAGTACCTCACAGGGAAAGGCTTTCTTT	CASSTSQGKAFF
TRBV19	-	TRBD1	TRBJ1-2	TGTGCCAGTAGTAACGACAGGGGTCTAAAAGATGGCTACGCCTTC	CASSNDRGLKDGYAF
TRBV5-1	-	TRBD2	TRBJ2-7	TGCGCCAGCGGCCGGGGGGACTACGAGCAGTACTTC	CASGRGDYEQYF
TRBV5-5	-	TRBD1	TRBJ2-3	TGTGCCAGCAGCTTGGAGGGGGCGGGCCGGCCGTATACGCAGTATTTT	CASSLEGAGRPYTQYF
TRBV20-1	-	-	TRBJ1-2	TGCAGTGCTAGCGGGGGACAAAGGGGCTATGGCTACACCTTC	CSASGGQRGYGYTF
TRBV6-5	few	TRBD1	TRBJ1-4	TGTGCCAGCAGCTCTAGCCGGACAGGAGGAAATGAAAAACTGTTTTTT	CASSSSRTGGNEKLFF
TRBV20-1	few	-	TRBJ1-6	TGCAGTGCTAGAGATTATCGGGCAGGGGACTCACCCCTCCACTTT	CSARDYRAGDSPLHF
TRBV4-2	-	TRBD1	TRBJ1-2	TGTGCCAGCAGCCAAGATGAACGGACAGGAGGAGAGGGCTACACCTTC	CASSQDERTGGEGYTF
TRBV27	-	TRBD1	TRBJ1-1	TGTGCCGGCAGTCTGCGACAGGGAAAGACTGAAGCTTTCTTT	CAGSLRQGKTEAFF
TRBV20-1	-	-	TRBJ1-3	TGCAGTGTAGGCGGGTCTGGAAACACCATATATTTT	CSVGGSGNTIYF
TRBV20-1	-	-	TRBJ2-7	TGCAGTGTCCAGGGGCCCGTTCGCCACGAGCAGTACTTC	CSVQGPVRHEQYF
TRBV29-1	-	-	TRBJ2-4	TGCAGCGTTGGGGACATATACATTCAGTACTTC	CSVGDIYIQYF
TRBV6-2/TRBV6-3	few	-	TRBJ1-1	TGTGCCAGCAGTTACCCCTCGCGGCTAGGAGCTTTCTTT	CASSYPSRLGAFF
TRBV29-1	-	TRBD2	TRBJ2-3	TGCAGCGTTGGACAAAGATGGACTAGCGGGAGTTCGGCAGATACGCAGTATTTT	CSVGQRWTSGSSADTQYF
TRBV20-1	-	-	TRBJ2-5	TGCAGTGCTAGCCCGGAGCAAGAGACCCAGTACTTC	CSASPEQETQYF
TRBV5-1	-	-	TRBJ2-1	TGCGCCAGCAGCTCGTCTACCAGCTCCTACAATGAGCAGTTCTTC	CASSSSTSSYNEQFF